Each of the 30 T cell receptor beta chains below was sequenced from the same sample in a study of blood T cell repertoires in COVID-19. Clones were sequenced by immunoSEQ multiplex PCR, and TCRdb holds only the in-frame ones, with some missing. Among under 35,000 clones listed, 75% to 90% were seen once. Input material: peripheral blood. All receptors come from a man between 60 and 70 years old with acute or convalescent COVID-19.

This clone was observed once. The chain joins TRBV5-1 to TRBJ2-5, with TRBD2 matching 8 bases. The V gene's germline CDR1 is SGHRS and CDR2 YFSETQ. With V trimmed by 5 bases and J by 3 bases, 3 bases remained unmatched. CDR3 size: 13 residues. The CDR3 loop reads CASRAGGEETQYF. Written as DNA, the CDR3 is TGCGCCAGCAGGGCGGGAGGAGAAGAGACCCAGTACTTC.

This clone was recorded only once. The rearrangement joins TRBV2 to TRBJ2-5; 8 bases fit TRBD1. This CDR3 contains 14 residues. Per the germline V gene, CDR1 is SNHLY and CDR2 is FYNNEI. Trimming at V came to 7 bases and at J to 5 bases, leaving 9 bases not matched to a gene. The DNA of the CDR3 is TGTGCCAGCACCCAGCAGGGGGCTGGTGAGACCCAGTACTTC. Translation: CASTQQGAGETQYF.

V gene TRBV11-2 combines with J gene TRBJ2-3; D gene unclear. Trimming took 5 bases from V and 1 from J, leaving 7 bases between them. This CDR3 region has 13 residues. Per the germline V gene, CDR1 is SGHAT and CDR2 is FQNNGV. CDR3 sequence: CASSPPGTDTQYF. The CDR3 DNA follows: TGTGCCAGCAGCCCTCCGGGCACAGATACGCAGTATTTT. The full variable domain, with the rest looked up from reference TRBV11-2 and TRBJ2-3, is EAGVAQSPRYKIIEKRQSVAFWCNPISGHATLYWYQQILGQGPKLLIQFQNNGVVDDSQLPKDRFSAERLKGVDSTLKIQPAKLEDSAVYLCASSPPGTDTQYFGPGTRLTVL.

The chain joins TRBV4-1 to TRBJ2-5, with 10 bases identical to TRBD2. From germline, CDR1 is MGHRA and CDR2 YSYEKL. The CDR3 is 15 amino acids. V dropped 3 bases and J dropped 5; count of bases not matched to a gene: 6. The CDR3 region is CASSQDPTSGETQYF. The CDR3 coding sequence is TGCGCCAGCAGCCAGGACCCGACTAGCGGGGAGACCCAGTACTTC.

To note about this clone: The junction and the germline gene differ at one end; a read error may be behind it. The chain carries TRBV2 and TRBJ2-2; 9 bases line up with TRBD1. The CDR3 sequence is 15 residues long. Germline assignment: CDR1 SNHLY and CDR2 FYNNEI. In DNA, the CDR3 is TGTGCCAGTGTTTTCGGGACAGGGAACTCCGGGGAGCTGTTTTTT. This translates into CASVFGTGNSGELFF.

This clone was seen just once. V is TRBV7-9 and J is TRBJ1-5, with D possibly TRBD1 on 6 matching bases. The CDR3 loop spans 15 amino acids. V lost 8 bases, J lost 3 bases, and 17 bases lay in between. Germline lookup yields CDR1 SEHNR and CDR2 FQNEAQ (reference sequence). CDR3 residues: CASELGGGANQPQHF. Written as DNA, the CDR3 is TGTGCCAGCGAATTAGGAGGGGGGGCCAATCAGCCCCAGCATTTT. The full variable domain, in which reference TRBV7-9 and TRBJ1-5 provide the parts outside the CDR3, is DTGVSQNPRHKITKRGQNVTFRCDPISEHNRLYWYRQTLGQGPEFLTYFQNEAQLEKSRLLSDRFSAERPKGSFSTLEIQRTEQGDSAMYLCASELGGGANQPQHFGDGTRLSIL.

The rearrangement uses TRBV11-2 and TRBJ2-5, with 9 positions matching TRBD2. The CDR3 is 14 residues long. The V gene's germline CDR1 is SGHAT and CDR2 FQNNGV. V dropped 4 bases and J dropped 4; count of bases not matched to a gene: 4. The CDR3 DNA is TGTGCCAGCAGCTCCCAACTAGCGGGAGAGACCCAGTACTTC. It specifies CASSSQLAGETQYF. The full variable domain, completed using reference TRBV11-2 and TRBJ2-5, is EAGVAQSPRYKIIEKRQSVAFWCNPISGHATLYWYQQILGQGPKLLIQFQNNGVVDDSQLPKDRFSAERLKGVDSTLKIQPAKLEDSAVYLCASSSQLAGETQYFGPGTRLLVL.

DNA for the CDR3: TGTGCCAGCAGCCAAGAAAGGGCGGGCAGGATGGCGTACACCGGGGAGCTGTTTTTT. Translated, it gives CASSQERAGRMAYTGELFF. This sequence joins TRBV4-2 and TRBJ2-2; D is possibly TRBD2 (5 bases). The CDR3 has 19 amino acids. Germline CDR1 LGHNA, CDR2 YNFKEQ. Trimming took 0 bases from V and 3 from J, leaving 20 bases between them.

This clone was picked up one time. The V and J genes are TRBV6-5 and TRBJ1-5; weak D call: TRBD1 (6 bases). The germline V gene encodes CDR1 MNHEY and CDR2 SVGAGI. Trimming removed 4 bases from V and 4 bases from J, with 11 bases in between. The CDR3 sequence is 14 residues long. The CDR3 bases are TGTGCCAGCAGTTTGGACAGATCAAATCAGCCCCAGCATTTT. Translation gives CASSLDRSNQPQHF.

V is TRBV5-1 and J is TRBJ2-3; 7 bases match TRBD2. The germline V gene encodes CDR1 SGHRS and CDR2 YFSETQ. This CDR3 has 16 amino acids. With V trimmed by 0 bases and J by 3 bases, 7 bases remained unmatched. CDR3 coding DNA: TGCGCCAGCAGCTTGGCAAGTGGTAGCGGGACAGATACGCAGTATTTT. It translates to CASSLASGSGTDTQYF.

The genes are TRBV28 and TRBJ1-5; tentative D call: TRBD1 (6 bases). The V end lost 7 bases, the J end lost 1 base, and 14 bases lay between the germline ends. The CDR3 length is 15 residues. Per germline, CDR1 MDHEN and CDR2 SYDVKM. The CDR3 nucleotides are TGTGCCAGCAAGGGGGGGCAGAGAAGCAATCAGCCCCAGCATTTT. As protein: CASKGGQRSNQPQHF. Drawing the rest from reference TRBV28 and TRBJ1-5, the complete variable domain is DVKVTQSSRYLVKRTGEKVFLECVQDMDHENMFWYRQDPGLGLRLIYFSYDVKMKEKGDIPEGYSVSREKKERFSLILESASTNQTSMYLCASKGGQRSNQPQHFGDGTRLSIL.

This clone has just one count. The chain couples TRBV29-1 to TRBJ1-2, with 9 bases aligning to TRBD1. This CDR3 has 13 residues. CDR1 SQVTM and CDR2 ANQGSEA come from the germline V gene. After removal of 3 bases from V and 8 bases from J, the junction contained 7 bases not matched to a gene. Here the CDR3 DNA reads TGCAGCGTTGAGACAGGGGGGTTCGAGGGCTACACCTTC. As protein: CSVETGGFEGYTF.

This sequence joins TRBV18 and TRBJ1-1; a weak D match, TRBD1 (6 bases). V was trimmed by 2 bases and J by 4 bases, leaving 14 bases between them. The CDR3 is 15 amino acids. In germline, CDR1 is KGHSH, CDR2 LQKENI. CDR3 amino acids: CASSPARGRGTEAFF. In DNA, the CDR3 is TGTGCCAGCTCACCAGCCAGGGGACGGGGCACTGAAGCTTTCTTT.

Notes on this clone: Other DNA sequences in the sample encode the same CDR3. The CDR3 DNA follows: TGTGCCAGCAGCCAAGTAGCAGCGTATGGCTACACCTTC. It yields the protein CASSQVAAYGYTF. The rearrangement joins TRBV14 to TRBJ1-2; D uncertain. The CDR3 sequence is 13 residues long. CDR1 is SGHDN, CDR2 FVKESK, per germline. V was clipped by 1 base and J by 5 bases, with 8 bases between them.

This clone appeared a single time. The chain links TRBV7-3 to TRBJ2-1; D perhaps matches TRBD2 (6 bases). Germline CDR1 SGHTA, CDR2 FQGTGA. This CDR3 has 15 amino acids. V was pared by 2 bases and J by 2 bases, with 10 bases between. CDR3 bases: TGTGCCAGCAGCTTATCCGGAGGGGCCTACAATGAGCAGTTCTTC. Residues: CASSLSGGAYNEQFF.

The chain couples TRBV6-1 to TRBJ2-1; D remains unclear. The CDR3 runs to 13 residues. V lost 2 bases and J 9 bases, leaving 11 bases between the germline ends. Germline assignment: CDR1 MNHNS and CDR2 SASEGT. The CDR3 sequence is CASSEIVGIEQFF. In DNA form, the CDR3 reads TGTGCCAGCAGTGAAATCGTCGGTATTGAGCAGTTCTTC.

The rearrangement joins TRBV7-2 to TRBJ2-3, with D possibly matching TRBD2 (6 bases). The CDR3 has 13 amino acids. In germline, CDR1 is SGHTA, CDR2 FQGNSA. V lost 5 bases to trimming and J lost 2 bases, with 8 bases between them. The CDR3 DNA follows: TGTGCCAGCAGCCGGGACTTCACAGATACGCAGTATTTT. Its protein is CASSRDFTDTQYF.

This clone was detected a few times. The rearrangement joins TRBV7-9 to TRBJ2-1, with D tentatively TRBD1 (6 bases). CDR3 length equals 16 residues. CDR1 is SEHNR, CDR2 FQNEAQ, per germline (reference sequence). The V gene lost 4 bases and the J gene lost 0 bases, with 13 bases spanning the gap. The CDR3 reads CASSSYRADSYNEQFF. The DNA for the CDR3 is TGTGCCAGCAGCTCCTACAGGGCTGACTCCTACAATGAGCAGTTCTTC.

The genes are TRBV6-1 and TRBJ2-1; the D is unclear. Germline CDR1 is MNHNS and CDR2 is SASEGT. The CDR3 runs 13 residues. V was shortened by 3 bases and J by 8 bases, with 11 bases between the two germline ends. Here the CDR3 reads CASSESLRDEQFF. The CDR3, as DNA: TGTGCCAGCAGTGAGAGTCTACGGGATGAGCAGTTCTTC.

The V gene is TRBV18, the J gene TRBJ1-4; 9 bases agree with TRBD1. The CDR3 runs 13 residues. With 3 bases clipped from V and 11 bases from J, the junction kept 4 bases outside the gene matches. Germline V gives CDR1 KGHSH, CDR2 LQKENI. This chain's CDR3 is CASSPGQGRKLFF. The CDR3 DNA reads as TGTGCCAGCTCACCCGGACAGGGGCGGAAACTGTTTTTT.

The chain has TRBV7-9 and TRBJ2-3; the D gene is possibly TRBD1 (5 bases). The germline CDR1 and CDR2 sequences are SEHNR and FQNEAQ (reference sequence). With 6 bases removed from V and 0 bases from J, the gap between germline ends came to 13 bases. This CDR3 is 15 amino acids long. CDR3 coding DNA: TGTGCCAGCAGGCTCCAGGGCGGTAGCACAGATACGCAGTATTTT. Protein sequence: CASRLQGGSTDTQYF.

This rearrangement joins TRBV19 to TRBJ2-3; TRBD2 is a possible D gene (7 bases). Trimming removed 10 bases from V and 1 base from J, with 12 bases in between. Germline V lookup: CDR1 LNHDA, CDR2 SQIVND (reference sequence). This CDR3 spans 13 amino acids. DNA of the CDR3: TGTGCCACCGGGCGGGGGCGCACAGATACGCAGTATTTT. This sequence encodes CATGRGRTDTQYF.

The chain employs TRBV5-5 and TRBJ2-2; 8 nucleotides align to TRBD2. Germline CDR1 is SGHKS and CDR2 is YYEKEE (reference sequence). This CDR3 has 15 amino acids. J lost 1 base, V lost 5 bases, and 4 bases had no gene match. Written as DNA, the CDR3 is TGTGCCAGCAGTTCGGGACTAGTGAACACCGGGGAGCTGTTTTTT. This sequence encodes CASSSGLVNTGELFF.

V is TRBV5-1 and J is TRBJ1-1, with TRBD1 matching over 7 bases. Germline CDR1 is SGHRS and CDR2 is YFSETQ. V was clipped by 0 bases and J by 4 bases; unmatched bases: 6. The CDR3 is made up of 15 amino acids. CDR3 DNA sequence: TGCGCCAGCAGCTTGGACACAGGGGCCGCCACTGAAGCTTTCTTT. Residues: CASSLDTGAATEAFF.

The chain recombines TRBV27 with TRBJ2-7, with TRBD1 matching 10 bases. V lost 3 bases, J lost 1 base, and 6 bases stayed unmatched. Germline V gene lookup returns CDR1 MNHEY and CDR2 SMNVEV (reference sequence). This CDR3 is 16 amino acids long. CDR3: CASSFWDRGNSYEQYF. DNA of the CDR3: TGTGCCAGCAGTTTCTGGGACAGGGGTAATTCCTACGAGCAGTACTTC.

The genes are TRBV7-8 and TRBJ2-7, with TRBD2 identical over 9 bases. Germline values: CDR1 SGHVS, CDR2 FQNEAQ. Trimming took 1 base from V and 3 from J; bases not matched to a gene: 4. This CDR3 comprises 15 residues. Here the CDR3 reads CASSLEGTSNYEQYF. CDR3 coding DNA: TGTGCCAGCAGCTTAGAGGGGACTAGCAACTACGAGCAGTACTTC.

The rearrangement joins TRBV18 to TRBJ1-2; the match to TRBD1 covers 9 bases. V lost 0 bases and J lost 5; bases outside the gene matches: 4. The germline gives CDR1 KGHSH, CDR2 LQKENI. The CDR3 totals 15 residues. The CDR3 spells CASSPPGTGIYGYTF. The CDR3 DNA sequence: TGTGCCAGCTCACCACCGGGGACAGGGATTTATGGCTACACCTTC. The entire variable domain, with the rest obtained from reference TRBV18 and TRBJ1-2, is as follows: NAGVMQNPRHLVRRRGQEARLRCSPMKGHSHVYWYRQLPEEGLKFMVYLQKENIIDESGMPKERFSAEFPKEGPSILRIQQVVRGDSAAYFCASSPPGTGIYGYTFGSGTRLTVV.

The chain links TRBV28 to TRBJ2-7, with 11 bases matching TRBD1. The CDR3 is made up of 16 amino acids. The germline CDR1 and CDR2 sequences are MDHEN and SYDVKM. V was clipped by 1 base and J by 5 bases; unmatched bases: 7. DNA for the CDR3: TGTGCCAGCAGTTTATCCCTGGACAGGGGGCCCCACGAGCAGTACTTC. Amino acids: CASSLSLDRGPHEQYF.

The chain couples TRBV7-3 to TRBJ2-7, with TRBD2 identical over 11 bases. V dropped 5 bases and J dropped 2; count of bases not matched to a gene: 5. CDR1 SGHTA and CDR2 FQGTGA come from the germline V gene. The CDR3 totals 15 residues. CDR3 loop: CASSQGLADPYEQYF. For the CDR3, the DNA is TGTGCCAGCAGCCAGGGACTAGCGGACCCCTACGAGCAGTACTTC. The variable domain in full, completed from reference TRBV7-3 and TRBJ2-7, reads GAGVSQTPSNKVTEKGKYVELRCDPISGHTALYWYRQSLGQGPEFLIYFQGTGAADDSGLPNDRFFAVRPEGSVSTLKIQRTERGDSAVYLCASSQGLADPYEQYFGPGTRLTVT.

The chain carries TRBV28 and TRBJ1-2, with D hard to call. This CDR3 is built from 13 residues. The germline V gene has CDR1 MDHEN and CDR2 SYDVKM. V lost 6 bases and J lost 5, with 13 bases in between. For the CDR3, the DNA is TGTGCCAGCAGGTGGGCAGGCGCATATGGCTACACCTTC. The encoded protein is CASRWAGAYGYTF.